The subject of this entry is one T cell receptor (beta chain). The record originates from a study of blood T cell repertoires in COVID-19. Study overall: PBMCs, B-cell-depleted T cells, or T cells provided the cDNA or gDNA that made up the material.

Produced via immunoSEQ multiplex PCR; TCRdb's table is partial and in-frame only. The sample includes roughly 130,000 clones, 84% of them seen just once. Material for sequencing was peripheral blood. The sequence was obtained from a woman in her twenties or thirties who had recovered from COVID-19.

As DNA, the CDR3 is TGTGCCAGCACCCATATGACAGGGGGCGTCTCTGAAGCTTTCTTT. Translated: CASTHMTGGVSEAFF. The chain employs TRBV6-5 and TRBJ1-1; 10 bases align to TRBD1. This CDR3 comprises 15 residues. The J segment lost 6 bases and the V segment lost 7 bases, leaving 11 bases of the junction unmatched. Germline V lookup: CDR1 MNHEY, CDR2 SVGAGI.